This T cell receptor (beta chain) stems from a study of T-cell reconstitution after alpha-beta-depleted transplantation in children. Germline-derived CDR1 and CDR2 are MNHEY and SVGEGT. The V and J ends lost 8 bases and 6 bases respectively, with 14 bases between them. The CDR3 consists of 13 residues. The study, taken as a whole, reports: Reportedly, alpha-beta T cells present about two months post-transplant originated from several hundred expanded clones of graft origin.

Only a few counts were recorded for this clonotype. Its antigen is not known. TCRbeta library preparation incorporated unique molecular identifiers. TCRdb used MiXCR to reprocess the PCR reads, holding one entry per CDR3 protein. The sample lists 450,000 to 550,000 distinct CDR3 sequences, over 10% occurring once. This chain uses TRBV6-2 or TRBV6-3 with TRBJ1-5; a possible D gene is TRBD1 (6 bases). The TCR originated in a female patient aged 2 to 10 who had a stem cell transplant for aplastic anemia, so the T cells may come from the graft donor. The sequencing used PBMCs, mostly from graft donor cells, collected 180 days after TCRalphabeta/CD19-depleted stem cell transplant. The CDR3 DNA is TGTGCCAGCCGACAGGCGGGCGTTCAGCCCCAGCATTTT. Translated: CASRQAGVQPQHF.